This TCR beta chain was recovered during a study of cytomegalovirus exposure and HLA in healthy donors (dated by TCRdb to about 2017). With respect to the entire study: In an earlier analysis of 550 to 750 of the donors, approximately 300 Gb of sequence data and roughly 100 million unique TCR beta sequences from roughly 190 million T cells were reported. Roughly 300 gigabases of sequencing data and 70 million to 100 million unique TCR sequences made up an early release that covered fewer than 650 HLA-typed donors. Among the approximately 400 genotyped donors, about 85% belonged to the genetic ancestry cluster associated with self-reported Caucasian donors. The aim of the study was to test whether cataloging public T cell receptors could identify signatures of past pathogen exposure. The study used immunosequencing to profile the T cell repertoires of some 600 subjects and linked those repertoires to cytomegalovirus serostatus. Along with the approximately 650-subject first cohort, a separate validation cohort of over a hundred different subjects was used. High-throughput TCR immunosequencing, statistical association of individual TCRs with disease status, and machine learning were combined to predict cytomegalovirus infection status. To study patterns of TCR occurrence, a later analysis re-analyzed previously published TCR beta repertoires from just over 650 donors and added high-resolution HLA genotyping. Rather than drawing on any new phenotypic data, the later analysis identified candidate immune exposures from TCR beta sequences and the way those sequences occurred across donors. An earlier analysis of 587 of the donors used high-throughput TCR beta sequencing to judge whether each TCR beta V gene segment behaved as functional or pseudogenic. Alongside the repertoire data, information on donor age, sex, ethnicity and CMV serostatus was compiled. Genome-wide SNP genotypes for about 65% of the roughly 700 donors were used in a later genetic analysis, which treated that subset as a discovery cohort. Every discovery cohort repertoire had been produced on one sequencing platform. HLA typing included class I and class II loci at four-digit resolution. The number of donors typed differed by locus, with roughly 620-640 for A, B, C, DRB1 and DQB1, roughly 520 for DQA1, 600 to 610 for DPA1, and about 450 for DPB1. Several DR-DQ haplotypes were handled as single units for association and clustering because linkage in the cohort was strong. Among a few hundred genotyped donors of the cohort, an average of approximately 240,000 unique TCR beta nucleotide sequences were sequenced per donor, about a sixth of them non-productive. Results and caveats for the whole study, not just this receptor: A later analysis found that most CMV-associated TCR beta chains appeared HLA-restricted, with HLA associations seemingly driven largely by CMV exposure. The sequencing pipeline was judged likely to have produced a cluster of highly shared sequence variants as a technical artifact. Cytomegalovirus status was reported to be diagnosed by the classifier with high specificity and sensitivity in both the original and validation cohorts. Sequencing depth was assumed to be roughly uniform across donors in the presence/absence analyses, though that assumption may not hold. Assigning TCR associations to individual alleles was difficult when HLA alleles, especially DR and DQ, strongly co-occurred. In a later analysis, TCR association rates were found to vary across HLA loci, with the most associated TCRs seen for DRB1 alleles and the fewest for HLA-C alleles. The only immune exposure information available for the cohort was CMV serostatus. According to a later genetic analysis, donors in an Asian-associated ancestry cluster had fewer N-insertions in productive TCRs than the approximately 700-donor mean. V-gene and J-gene trimming of TCR beta chains was associated with a missense DCLRE1C variant in a later genetic analysis, and the association was replicated in an independent cohort. A later analysis reported that several top co-occurrence clusters appeared linked to parvovirus B19, influenza, CMV and Epstein-Barr virus. Some IMGT-functional V segments, including TRBV6-2 and TRBV6-3, could not be told apart with the 87-base-pair reads, so those segments were excluded. Linkage disequilibrium might explain the correlated functional status among segregating V segments, but an unknown experimental factor could not be excluded. A further reported finding was that TCR beta sequences accurately predicted the HLA-A and HLA-B alleles for most subjects in the first cohort. Specific HLA alleles were associated with 16,951 TCR beta sequences at a false discovery rate of 0.05 in a later analysis. Only TCR beta chains were sequenced in this cohort, and the absence of alpha or paired-chain data limited detectable features. Most TCR sequences were seen in very few donors, while some public TCRs were found in many individuals. A few of the identified cytomegalovirus-associated TCR beta chains were confirmed in vitro to be specific for cytomegalovirus antigens. In a later analysis, HLA-associated TCR beta chains were found to be more clonally expanded and to have lower generation probabilities than equally common non-associated chains. In an earlier analysis of about 550 of the donors, most TCR beta V segments were observed in productive rearrangements about 90% or about 30% of the time, broadly matching IMGT annotations. The study listed approximately 150 TCR beta chains as associated with cytomegalovirus. Because counts were too low, around 17 rarely observed V segments, including chromosome 9 orphons, were left out of the earlier analysis of some 600 of the donors. According to the authors, the approach could potentially be generalized to other disease states and immunological phenotypes. Because HLA typing was missing for some donors at each locus, association tests included only the typed subset.

A word on this clone: Its cognate antigen has yet to be identified. No per-base quality is available; no much larger clone lies one base away.

The cohort was made up of about 610 healthy bone marrow donors. At the time of sampling, all cohort members were nominally healthy, though unrecorded immune exposures were likely present. The donor tested CMV seropositive and was one of the 289 seropositive cohort members. A peripheral blood sample was provided by each donor, and peripheral blood mononuclear cells were used for TCR beta sequencing. Genomic DNA was extracted from the blood cell samples with the Qiagen DNeasy Blood Extraction Kit. The CDR3 runs 15 residues from the cysteine to the phenylalanine. Of the read, only the CDR3 DNA is kept; its 45 bases are in frame from base 1. CDR1 SGDLS and CDR2 YYNGEE are derived from the germline V gene. V loses 0 bases at its end and J loses 4 bases; junction bases beyond the gene matches: 6. The library was generated by the immunoSEQ multiplex PCR assay. For the multiplex PCR, a mixture combining 60 forward primers for TCR Vbeta segments and 13 reverse primers for TCR Jbeta segments was used. The CDR3 region of rearranged TCR beta genes was amplified from genomic DNA by a multiplex PCR assay. Amplified TCR beta libraries were sequenced as 87-base-pair reads on the Illumina HiSeq System. The authors' analysis ran thus. In a later analysis, approximately 74 million unique TCR beta chains were counted across the roughly 670 repertoires, and roughly 11 million of these chains were shared by at least two donors. To remove PCR and sequencing errors, raw reads were error-corrected and collapsed into unique sequences using a nearest-neighbor algorithm that merged closely related sequences. V, D and J gene segments were assigned by aligning CDR3 sequences to IMGT reference sequences. For a sequence to be retained, a match of at least six nucleotides to both a V gene segment and a J gene segment was required. A rearrangement was called productive if the CDR3 had no stop codons and remained in frame with V and J, and every other rearrangement was called non-productive. Following IMGT convention, CDR3 was defined as the stretch from the second conserved V-encoded cysteine up to the conserved J-encoded phenylalanine. The earlier analysis of about 590 of the donors excluded sequences that lacked an unambiguous match to a single V gene segment. An earlier analysis of fewer than 750 of the donors called V segments functional above 56.7% productive rearrangements and segregating when the between-donor standard deviation exceeded 5%. To diagnose cytomegalovirus status from the catalog of TCR beta chain sequences, a statistical classification framework was built. A later analysis assigned V and J genes by comparing TCR nucleotide sequences with IMGT/GENE-DB human TR gene sequences. In a later analysis, CDR3 sequences and most-parsimonious VDJ recombination scenarios were assigned using the TCRdist pipeline. In a later analysis, each TCR beta chain was defined by its CDR3 amino acid sequence together with its V-gene family, and reads without a unique V-gene family were excluded. To address suspected cross-contamination and a sequencing artifact, a later analysis removed under 600 highly shared, low-generation-probability nucleotide sequences. For each public chain, a later analysis derived a clonal expansion index from normalized ranks of inferred template counts within each repertoire. In a later analysis, generation probabilities were computed using a VDJ recombination model fitted to out-of-frame rearrangements, and the results were checked against IGoR. In a later analysis, TCR-TCR, TCR-HLA and TCR-CMV co-occurrence was scored with hypergeometric tests, and a repertoire-size bias correction was applied to TCR pairs. False discovery rates were estimated in a later analysis by permuting HLA or CMV assignments 20 times. In a later analysis, co-occurring TCRs were grouped using DBSCAN, with TCRdist sequence similarity added in when clustering inside HLA-allele-positive subsets. Co-occurrence clustering excluded repertoires with fewer than 30,000 or more than 120,000 public chains, plus five with anomalous nucleotide sharing. As stored in TCRdb, this immuneACCESS dataset retains in-frame rearrangements with V and J assigned. A fraction of the clones does not appear; measured against another copy, unresolved V genes explain less than half of the discrepancy, and the remainder lacks a known reason. That table supplies the V and J calls and clone size; D and trimming were determined from the DNA. This sample gives roughly 240,000 clones in total; roughly 82% of them show up just once. The leading ten clones occupy 5% to 6.5% of the sample.

Material for sequencing was PBMCs. The chain is made from TRBV9 and TRBJ2-7; 8 central bases correspond to TRBD2. The sequence came from a woman aged 40 to 55 in good health and CMV-seropositive. The CDR3 sequence is CASSVAPGGPYEQYF. At the DNA level, the sequence is TGTGCCAGCAGCGTAGCCCCGGGGGGGCCGTACGAGCAGTACTTC.